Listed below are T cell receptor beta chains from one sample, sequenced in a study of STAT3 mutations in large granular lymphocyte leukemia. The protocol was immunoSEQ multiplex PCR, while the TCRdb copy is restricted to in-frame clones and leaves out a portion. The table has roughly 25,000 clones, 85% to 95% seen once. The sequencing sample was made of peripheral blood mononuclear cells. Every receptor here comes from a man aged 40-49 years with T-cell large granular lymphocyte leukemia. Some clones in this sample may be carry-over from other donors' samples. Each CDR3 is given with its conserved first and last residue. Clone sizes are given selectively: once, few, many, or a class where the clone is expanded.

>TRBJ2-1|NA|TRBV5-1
CASSLGRGGSYNEQFF
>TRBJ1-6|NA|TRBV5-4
CASSLGGNNSPLHF
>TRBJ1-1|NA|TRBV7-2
CASSPQRYTEAFF
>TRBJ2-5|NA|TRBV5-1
CASSFGQGVGETQYF
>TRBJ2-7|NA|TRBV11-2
CASSVQGSSGYEQYF
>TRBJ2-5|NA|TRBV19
CASSISVGRGTQYF
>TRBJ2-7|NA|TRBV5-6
CASTRDRGSYEQYF
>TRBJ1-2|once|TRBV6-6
CASSYQLQGEGYTF
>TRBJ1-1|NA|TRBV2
CASRGGWGTEAFF
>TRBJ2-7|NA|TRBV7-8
CASSWDYEQYF
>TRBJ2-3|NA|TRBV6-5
CASSYGGPGNTQYF
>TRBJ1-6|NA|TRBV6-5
CASSPWDRDSPLHF
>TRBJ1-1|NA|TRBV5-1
CASSLGDSEAFF
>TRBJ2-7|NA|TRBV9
CASSAGTGGSYEQYF
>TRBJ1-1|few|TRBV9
CASSVASLNTEAFF
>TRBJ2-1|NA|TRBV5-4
CASSSSRGGSNEQFF
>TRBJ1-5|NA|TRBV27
CASSSSGEPQPQHF
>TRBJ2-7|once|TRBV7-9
CASTPPGPKYEQYF
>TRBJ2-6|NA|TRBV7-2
CASSSGRGGSGANVLTF
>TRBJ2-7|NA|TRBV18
CASSPPGPRGYEQYF
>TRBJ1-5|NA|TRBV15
CATSPRLNNGQPQHF
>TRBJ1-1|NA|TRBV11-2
CASSLVPTDTEAFF
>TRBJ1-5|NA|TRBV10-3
CAISEDESQPQHF
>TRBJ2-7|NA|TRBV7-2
CASSEQGNSYEQYF
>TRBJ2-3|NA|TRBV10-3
CAISHRDRGGDTQYF
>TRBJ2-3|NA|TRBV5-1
CASSLGWRTGSTDTQYF
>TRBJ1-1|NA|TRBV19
CASSLQGGEAFF
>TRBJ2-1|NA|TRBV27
CASSFGYNEQFF
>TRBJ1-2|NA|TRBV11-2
CASSLETAYGYGYTF